Following are 5 T cell receptor beta chains from one sample sequenced in a study of blood T cell repertoires in COVID-19. Clones were sequenced by immunoSEQ multiplex PCR, and TCRdb holds only the in-frame ones, with some missing. Found here are 270,000 or so clones, about four fifths of them singletons; the top ten hold roughly 3%. Sample: peripheral blood. Every receptor here comes from a woman aged 18-29 years with acute or convalescent COVID-19.

The chain recombines TRBV19 with TRBJ1-6; D not resolved. The CDR3 runs 11 residues. Trimming took 6 bases from V and 15 from J, leaving 12 bases between them. The germline V gene has CDR1 LNHDA and CDR2 SQIVND (reference sequence). The CDR3 region is CASSGREDLHF. The CDR3 DNA reads TGTGCCAGTAGCGGGAGGGAAGACCTCCACTTT.

V and J are TRBV7-9 and TRBJ2-1; 7 nucleotides match TRBD2. The trim removed 4 bases at V and 0 bases at J, leaving 12 bases unmatched. The CDR3 covers 18 residues. Germline CDR1 is SEHNR and CDR2 is FQNEAQ (reference sequence). CDR3 DNA: TGTGCCAGCAGCTCGTACGAGAGGGCGGGAGACTCCTACAATGAGCAGTTCTTC. Amino acid sequence: CASSSYERAGDSYNEQFF.

The chain links TRBV5-6 to TRBJ1-2, with 7 bases identical to TRBD1. Germline V gives CDR1 SGHDT, CDR2 YYEEEE. The trim removed 1 base at V and 8 bases at J, leaving 8 bases unmatched. CDR3 length equals 14 residues. CDR3 in DNA: TGTGCCAGCAGCTTGCAAGGGGCCAGGGGGGGCTACACCTTC. Translating gives CASSLQGARGGYTF. Filled out from reference TRBV5-6 and TRBJ1-2, the complete variable domain reads DAGVTQSPTHLIKTRGQQVTLRCSPKSGHDTVSWYQQALGQGPQFIFQYYEEEERQRGNFPDRFSGHQFPNYSSELNVNALLLGDSALYLCASSLQGARGGYTFGSGTRLTVV.

V usage is TRBV6-5 and J usage is TRBJ1-1, with D perhaps TRBD1 (5 bases). The CDR3 covers 15 residues. Germline lookup yields CDR1 MNHEY and CDR2 SVGAGI. V was cut by 0 bases and J by 5 bases, with 13 bases left in between. Here the CDR3 reads CASSYSNPGVTEAFF. In nucleotides, the CDR3 is TGTGCCAGCAGTTACTCAAATCCGGGGGTGACTGAAGCTTTCTTT.

This clone was counted a few times. The chain carries TRBV30 and TRBJ1-2; D may be TRBD1 (6 bases). The V gene's germline CDR1 is GTSNPN and CDR2 SVGIG (reference sequence). The CDR3 covers 14 residues. Trimming stripped 0 bases from V and 5 bases from J, with 13 bases between. Here the CDR3 DNA reads TGTGCCTGGAGTGTAGGGGGTCTGGGTTATGGCTACACCTTC. It translates to CAWSVGGLGYGYTF.